This T cell receptor beta chain comes out of a study of T cell repertoires in cytomegalovirus infection. For the study at large: Alongside well-studied HLA-B-restricted CMV epitopes, recently identified HLA-C-restricted CMV epitopes were also used. Based on public TCR beta signatures, there were indications of CMV infection and of a matching HLA type.

The sample holds many counts of this clonotype. Its cognate antigen is unknown. Using its own MiXCR run on the reads, TCRdb lists one record per CDR3 protein. This table holds hundreds of thousands of distinct CDR3 sequences, approximately 33% found once. Between the trimmed V and J ends, which lost 6 bases and 4 bases, there was a span of 13 bases. The CDR3 runs to 13 residues. In germline, CDR1 is DFQATT, CDR2 SNEGSKA (reference sequence). Findings and caveats of the study: HLA-C-restricted CMV-specific TCR beta clonotypes prevailed in the ex vivo response. Public TCR beta family frequency separated CMV-and-HLA carriers, including in an independent cohort.

The chain links TRBV20-1 to TRBJ1-5, with a weak D call TRBD1 (5 bases). This clonotype was obtained from a human donor in good health (CMV status not recorded). Some clones in this sample may be carry-over from other donors' samples. Material: cultured PBMCs, obtained from culture after CMV antigen stimulation. The CDR3 DNA follows: TGCAGTGCCCCGGGACGGAATAATCAGCCCCAGCATTTT. Its protein product is CSAPGRNNQPQHF.